The 32 T cell receptor beta chains reported below all come from one sample, sequenced in a study of cytomegalovirus exposure and HLA in healthy donors (TCRdb year 2017). Library creation used the immunoSEQ multiplex PCR assay. A mixture of 60 forward primers for TCR Vbeta segments and 13 reverse primers for TCR Jbeta segments was used in the multiplex PCR. This is the immuneACCESS table as TCRdb keeps it, with only in-frame sequences that have V and J called. A part of the clones is gone; compared with another copy, unresolved V genes explain less than half, and the rest is unexplained. The sample includes 140,000 to 150,000 clones, with 70% observed a single time. Around 1.9% of the sample comes from the top ten. Material for sequencing was PBMCs. The receptors shown here come from a woman aged 60 to 75 in good health and CMV-seropositive.

The rearrangement joins TRBV2 to TRBJ2-4; 9 nucleotides line up with TRBD1. The CDR3 length is 15 residues. Germline CDR1 and CDR2: SNHLY and FYNNEI. Unmatched junction bases numbered 9, after V lost 6 bases and J lost 6 bases. CDR3 sequence (DNA): TGTGCCAGCAGAGACGGGACAGGGCTTCTAAACATTCAGTACTTC. Protein product: CASRDGTGLLNIQYF.

This clone was counted once. Here the CDR3 reads CASSPHPDSNEQYF. The CDR3 nucleotides are TGTGCCAGCAGCCCTCACCCCGACAGTAACGAGCAGTACTTC. V gene TRBV11-3 combines with J gene TRBJ2-7; the D gene is possibly TRBD1 (5 bases). Germline V gives CDR1 SGHNT, CDR2 YENEEA. The CDR3 is 14 residues long. V lost 5 bases, J lost 5 bases, and 16 bases lay in between.

The genes are TRBV29-1 and TRBJ2-7; possible D gene TRBD2, 6 bases. Germline CDR1 reads SQVTM; CDR2 reads ANQGSEA. Trimming removed 5 bases from V and 2 bases from J, with 13 bases in between. The CDR3 covers 13 residues. This CDR3 reads CSVSGESAYEQYF. CDR3 bases: TGCAGCGTTTCGGGGGAGAGTGCCTACGAGCAGTACTTC.

About this clone: The same CDR3 can be traced to other DNA sequences in this sample. J is TRBJ2-3 and V is TRBV9; 11 bases map to TRBD2. Germline V gene data show CDR1 as SGDLS and CDR2 as YYNGEE. J gave up 3 bases and V 3 bases, and 3 bases lay outside the gene matches. The CDR3 is 15 residues long. The CDR3 DNA follows: TGTGCCAGCAGCGGCACTAGCGGGAGAACAGATACGCAGTATTTT. It specifies CASSGTSGRTDTQYF.

The rearrangement uses TRBV5-4 and TRBJ1-2, with D possibly TRBD1 on 5 matching bases. This CDR3 is 13 amino acids long. Trimming removed 1 base at V and 4 bases at J, with 8 bases between. The germline CDR1 and CDR2 sequences are SGHNT and YYREEE (reference sequence). CDR3 nucleotides: TGTGCCAGCAGCTTGCGGGGGAGCTATGGCTACACCTTC. Translating gives CASSLRGSYGYTF.

V and J are TRBV5-1 and TRBJ2-1; 10 bases line up with TRBD2. CDR3 length: 15 residues. Germline values: CDR1 SGHRS, CDR2 YFSETQ. J lost 7 bases, V lost 2 bases, and 6 bases had no gene match. This chain's CDR3 is CASSFLAGGENEQFF. CDR3 DNA: TGCGCCAGCAGCTTTTTAGCGGGAGGCGAGAATGAGCAGTTCTTC.

This chain joins TRBV27 and TRBJ1-1; D call uncertain. Germline loops: CDR1 MNHEY, CDR2 SMNVEV (reference sequence). The CDR3 is made up of 12 amino acids. Trimming shortened V by 3 bases and J by 4 bases, and 6 bases separated the two germline ends. In DNA form, the CDR3 reads TGTGCCAGCAGTTTCCTCGGCACTGAAGCTTTCTTT. It codes for CASSFLGTEAFF.

As for this clone: This may come from a read error, since a much larger clone is one base off. At the DNA level, this CDR3 is encoded by other sequences in the same sample as well. The CDR3 reads CASSLDGYGYTF. CDR3 sequence (DNA): TGCGCCAGCAGCTTGGACGGCTATGGCTACACCTTC. The chain employs TRBV5-1 and TRBJ1-2; no reliable D call. Germline CDR1 and CDR2: SGHRS and YFSETQ. The CDR3 loop spans 12 amino acids. V dropped 0 bases and J dropped 4 bases, with 4 bases sitting between them.

This clone showed up just a few times. The J gene is TRBJ1-1, the V gene TRBV6-1; TRBD1 might be the D (6 bases). Trimming took off 2 bases at V and 1 base at J, with 8 bases between the two ends. This CDR3 contains 14 residues. Germline CDR1 reads MNHNS; CDR2 reads SASEGT. Here the CDR3 DNA reads TGTGCCAGCAGTGAACAGGGGTGGAACACTGAAGCTTTCTTT. Translated, it gives CASSEQGWNTEAFF.

V gene TRBV5-4 combines with J gene TRBJ2-7; 7 bases agree with TRBD1. From germline, CDR1 is SGHNT and CDR2 YYREEE (reference sequence). The CDR3 runs 15 residues. V shed 5 bases, J shed 1 base, and the junction held 9 bases outside the gene matches. The CDR3 protein is CASSSTGTASYEQYF. The CDR3 region has the DNA TGTGCCAGCAGTTCCACCGGGACAGCTTCCTACGAGCAGTACTTC.

This chain joins TRBV10-3 and TRBJ1-1; D is possibly TRBD1 (5 bases). CDR1 and CDR2 from the germline V gene are ENHRY and SYGVKD. The CDR3 totals 15 residues. Trimming took off 5 bases at V and 4 bases at J, with 17 bases between the two ends. Here the CDR3 DNA reads TGTGCCATCAGTCCAATTACAGGTTTAGGCACTGAAGCTTTCTTT. Encoded protein: CAISPITGLGTEAFF.

This clone appeared a few times. The V gene is TRBV29-1, the J gene TRBJ2-5; D may be TRBD2 (5 bases). The DNA end lines up better with TRBJ2-7; the J call may be wrong. The CDR3 extends over 14 amino acids. Germline assignment: CDR1 SQVTM and CDR2 ANQGSEA. In nucleotides, the CDR3 is TGCAGCGTTTCGAAAAGGACTCTTACCTACGAGCAGTACTTC. Translating gives CSVSKRTLTYEQYF.

The rearrangement links TRBV27 to TRBJ1-5; possibly TRBD1 for D (5 bases). Germline-derived CDR1 and CDR2 are MNHEY and SMNVEV (reference sequence). Trimming cost V 3 bases and J 5 bases, with 20 bases left between them. The CDR3 is 17 residues long. The CDR3 loop reads CASSFPGQMGRYQPQHF. DNA for the CDR3: TGTGCCAGCAGTTTCCCCGGACAAATGGGAAGGTATCAGCCCCAGCATTTT.

The chain has TRBV9 and TRBJ1-1; D is uncertain. The germline gives CDR1 SGDLS, CDR2 YYNGEE. The CDR3 runs to 15 residues. With 0 bases removed from V and 0 bases from J, the gap between germline ends came to 9 bases. CDR3 nucleotide sequence: TGTGCCAGCAGCGTAGTACTAGGGATGAACACTGAAGCTTTCTTT. Amino acids: CASSVVLGMNTEAFF. Full variable domain (missing parts from reference TRBV9 and TRBJ1-1): DSGVTQTPKHLITATGQRVTLRCSPRSGDLSVYWYQQSLDQGLQFLIQYYNGEERAKGNILERFSAQQFPDLHSELNLSSLELGDSALYFCASSVVLGMNTEAFFGQGTRLTVV.

The chain recombines TRBV2 with TRBJ1-4; 11 bases line up with TRBD1. CDR1 and CDR2 (germline): SNHLY, FYNNEI. Trimming took 5 bases from V and 10 from J; bases not matched to a gene: 6. This CDR3 has 14 amino acids. The CDR3: CASSKGQGAGKLFF. Here the CDR3 DNA reads TGTGCCAGCAGTAAAGGACAGGGGGCAGGAAAACTGTTTTTT.

This chain joins TRBV6-1 and TRBJ2-7; TRBD1 matches 11 bases. This CDR3 is 13 amino acids long. Germline assignment: CDR1 MNHNS and CDR2 SASEGT. With 6 bases clipped from V and 7 bases from J, the junction kept 5 bases outside the gene matches. CDR3 coding DNA: TGTGCCAGCAGACCCGGGACAGGGGGTGAGCAGTACTTC. This codes for CASRPGTGGEQYF.

This chain uses TRBV7-2 with TRBJ2-7, with D perhaps matching TRBD2 (5 bases). The germline V gene has CDR1 SGHTA and CDR2 FQGNSA. This CDR3 comprises 13 residues. Trimming stripped 6 bases from V and 6 bases from J, with 15 bases between. The chain's CDR3 is CASSSYEGLEQYF. DNA of the CDR3: TGTGCCAGCAGTTCATACGAGGGTCTCGAGCAGTACTTC.

The J gene is TRBJ1-1, the V gene TRBV5-4, with D perhaps TRBD1 (5 bases). With 2 bases removed from V and 0 bases from J, the gap between germline ends came to 11 bases. Germline V gene sequence: CDR1 SGHNT, CDR2 YYREEE (reference sequence). There are 15 residues in the CDR3. The CDR3 region is CASSLIQGLNTEAFF. The CDR3 coding sequence is TGTGCCAGCAGCTTAATCCAGGGCCTGAACACTGAAGCTTTCTTT.

The J gene is TRBJ1-2, the V gene TRBV27; 9 bases match TRBD1. V shed 5 bases and J 0 bases; nucleotides not matched to a gene: 16. The germline V gene has CDR1 MNHEY and CDR2 SMNVEV (reference sequence). The CDR3 loop spans 19 amino acids. The CDR3 DNA is TGTGCCAGCAGTCTCACCCCGCCGGGACAGGGCCTTACTAACTATGGCTACACCTTC. It translates to CASSLTPPGQGLTNYGYTF.

This chain links TRBV6-1 with TRBJ1-2; 9 nucleotides match TRBD1. The V segment lost 10 bases and the J segment 6 bases; nucleotides outside the gene matches: 12. This CDR3 has 14 residues. Germline V gene sequence: CDR1 MNHNS, CDR2 SASEGT. The CDR3 sequence is CATVPSGTGNGYTF. CDR3 sequence (DNA): TGTGCCACCGTACCTTCCGGGACAGGGAATGGCTACACCTTC.

This clone was recorded at least ten times. V gene TRBV29-1 combines with J gene TRBJ2-1, with TRBD1 as a possible D gene (5 bases). Trimming shortened V by 3 bases and J by 0 bases, and 9 bases separated the two germline ends. The CDR3 runs 14 residues. Germline V gene data show CDR1 as SQVTM and CDR2 as ANQGSEA. This CDR3 reads CSVDRDYSYNEQFF. The DNA for the CDR3 is TGCAGCGTTGACAGGGATTACTCCTACAATGAGCAGTTCTTC.

The chain carries TRBV19 and TRBJ1-3; the D is unclear. The V gene lost 4 bases and the J gene lost 0 bases, with 13 bases spanning the gap. The CDR3 is made up of 16 amino acids. Germline CDR1 and CDR2: LNHDA and SQIVND (reference sequence). CDR3 protein: CASSRRPGSSGNTIYF. DNA for the CDR3: TGTGCCAGTAGTAGGCGGCCGGGAAGCTCTGGAAACACCATATATTTT.

Regarding this clone: Other DNA sequences of this sample code for an identical CDR3. This chain connects TRBV6-1 to TRBJ1-1; weak D call: TRBD1 (5 bases). Between the trimmed V and J ends, which lost 0 bases and 5 bases, there was a span of 7 bases. The CDR3 runs to 13 residues. Per the germline V gene, CDR1 is MNHNS and CDR2 is SASEGT. The CDR3 sequence is CASSEARGTEAFF. The CDR3 region has the DNA TGTGCCAGCAGTGAAGCTAGGGGTACTGAAGCTTTCTTT.

This clone was observed a handful of times. A read error may account for a junction end that differs from germline. The chain joins TRBV7-7 to TRBJ2-2, with D uncertain. This CDR3 is built from 13 residues. CDR1 SSHAT and CDR2 FNYEAQ come from the germline V gene (reference sequence). The CDR3 loop is CASSQDLGGELFF. The CDR3 bases are TGTGCTAGCAGCCAAGACTTGGGCGGGGAGCTGTTTTTT.

The rearrangement joins TRBV5-1 to TRBJ1-1, with D perhaps matching TRBD1 (6 bases). This CDR3 has 13 amino acids. Germline V CDR1 and CDR2: SGHRS, YFSETQ. V was pared by 0 bases and J by 7 bases, with 10 bases between. The CDR3 spells CASSLDRASEAFF. The CDR3 DNA is TGCGCCAGCAGCTTGGACAGGGCAAGTGAAGCTTTCTTT.

The chain joins TRBV7-9 to TRBJ1-1; perhaps TRBD1 as D (5 bases). V lost 6 bases to trimming and J lost 1 base, with 9 bases between them. Germline V gene lookup returns CDR1 SEHNR and CDR2 FQNEAQ (reference sequence). The CDR3 runs to 13 residues. Written as DNA, the CDR3 is TGTGCCAGCAGTTTTACAGGGAACACTGAAGCTTTCTTT. Its protein product is CASSFTGNTEAFF.

The J gene is TRBJ2-5, the V gene TRBV27; D is possibly TRBD1 (5 bases). The end of the DNA fits TRBJ2-7 better, so the J call may be wrong. The CDR3 is 13 residues long. Germline values: CDR1 MNHEY, CDR2 SMNVEV (reference sequence). CDR3 nucleotide sequence: TGTGCCAGCACCTCCCTCGGACATTCCGAGCAGTACTTC. This codes for CASTSLGHSEQYF.

The chain links TRBV19 to TRBJ2-4; D gene unclear. Deletions cut 7 bases from V and 5 bases from J, with 9 bases between. The germline V gene encodes CDR1 LNHDA and CDR2 SQIVND (reference sequence). The CDR3 loop spans 12 amino acids. The CDR3, as DNA: TGTGCCAGTACAAACTTAGAAAACATTCAGTACTTC. It translates to CASTNLENIQYF. Looking up the rest from reference TRBV19 and TRBJ2-4 gives the full variable domain: DGGITQSPKYLFRKEGQNVTLSCEQNLNHDAMYWYRQDPGQGLRLIYYSQIVNDFQKGDIAEGYSVSREKKESFPLTVTSAQKNPTAFYLCASTNLENIQYFGAGTRLSVL.

V and J are TRBV19 and TRBJ2-1; 15 bases agree with TRBD2. V lost 8 bases to trimming and J lost 8 bases; unmatched junction nucleotides: 1. The CDR3 spans 13 residues. Germline V gene data show CDR1 as LNHDA and CDR2 as SQIVND (reference sequence). CDR3 residues: CASRTSGRDEQFF. Here the CDR3 DNA reads TGTGCCAGTCGGACTAGCGGGAGGGATGAGCAGTTCTTC.

The chain links TRBV5-1 to TRBJ2-7; D is unresolved. The ends were cut back, 4 bases at V and 4 bases at J, with 6 bases in the middle. This CDR3 is 11 amino acids long. CDR1 and CDR2 (germline): SGHRS, YFSETQ. In DNA form, the CDR3 reads TGCGCCAGCAGCCGAGAGTACGAGCAGTACTTC. Its translation is CASSREYEQYF.

This rearrangement joins TRBV19 to TRBJ2-1, with 13 bases matching TRBD2. The germline gives CDR1 LNHDA, CDR2 SQIVND (reference sequence). The J segment lost 9 bases and the V segment lost 8 bases, leaving 7 bases of the junction unmatched. The length of the CDR3 is 14 residues. DNA for the CDR3: TGTGCCAGTTCTACCGGGACTAGCGGGACTGAGCAGTTCTTC. Amino acids: CASSTGTSGTEQFF.

In this sample, this clone turned up a few times. The gene calls are TRBV10-3 and TRBJ1-3, with TRBD1 matching 7 bases. Per germline, CDR1 ENHRY and CDR2 SYGVKD. J lost 2 bases, V lost 10 bases, and 8 bases had no gene match. The CDR3 covers 14 residues. The CDR3 DNA reads TGTGCCACAGTCGACAGGGAAGCTGGAAACACCATATATTTT. It codes for CATVDREAGNTIYF.